These 5 T cell receptor beta chains originate from one sample sequenced in a study of regulatory T cells in long-lasting Graves disease (dated by TCRdb to the early 2020s). Per the publication, the time point label means: newly diagnosed GD, antithyroid drugs for less than 3 months. For both TCR sequencing and RNA sequencing, RNA was extracted from PBMCs in TRIzol. Libraries were built with multiplex PCR. Instrument on record: Illumina HiSeq 4000. TCR beta libraries were built with iRepertoire HTBI primers and Arm-PCR amplification of CDR3 regions. The raw public reads went through TCRdb reprocessing: fastp at Q25, MiXCR clone calling, in-frame beta chains kept. Each entry is one CDR3 protein sequence, shown with its most common DNA and genes. This sample holds 200,000 to 250,000 distinct CDR3 sequences; 20% were observed only once. The ten largest account for approximately 13% of the sample. Sequenced here: peripheral blood mononuclear cells (PBMCs), sampled at new diagnosis, from a patient treated with antithyroid drugs. The origin of the receptors is a female donor with Graves disease.

This clonotype appeared a few times. The chain links TRBV6-1 to TRBJ1-2, with TRBD1 as a possible D gene (6 bases). The ends were cut back, 0 bases at V and 8 bases at J, with 19 bases in the middle. The V gene's germline CDR1 is MNHNS and CDR2 SASEGT. CDR3 length: 16 residues. CDR3 in amino acids: CASSEAGGGPSYGYTF. The CDR3 DNA is TGTGCCAGCAGTGAAGCGGGGGGGGGCCCAAGTTACGGCTACACCTTC.

In its sample, this clonotype was seen many times. The rearrangement links TRBV30 to TRBJ1-2; TRBD1 is a possible D gene (6 bases). Germline values: CDR1 GTSNPN, CDR2 SVGIG (reference sequence). This CDR3 region has 14 residues. Deletions cut 4 bases from V and 3 bases from J, with 15 bases between. The CDR3 nucleotides read TGTGCCTGGACCCCACGAAGGACAGACTATGGCTACACCTTC. The encoded protein is CAWTPRRTDYGYTF. The whole variable domain, remainder taken from reference TRBV30 and TRBJ1-2, is SQTIHQWPATLVQPVGSPLSLECTVEGTSNPNLYWYRQAAGRGLQLLFYSVGIGQISSEVPQNLSASRPQDRQFILSSKKLLLSDSGFYLCAWTPRRTDYGYTFGSGTRLTVV.

The chain recombines TRBV7-9 with TRBJ1-6; D remains unclear. Germline V gene sequence: CDR1 SEHNR, CDR2 FQNEAQ (reference sequence). There are 15 residues in the CDR3. Trimming cost V 2 bases and J 7 bases, with 12 bases left between them. The CDR3 DNA sequence: TGTGCCAGCAGCTTACTCCCCCCCCCGAATTCACCCCTCCACTTT. It codes for CASSLLPPPNSPLHF.

DNA for the CDR3: TGCGCCAGCAGCCAAGAGAGGGGGTATGAGCAGTTCTTC. Its translation: CASSQERGYEQFF. V and J are TRBV4-3 and TRBJ2-1; a possible D gene is TRBD1 (6 bases). Germline values: CDR1 LGHNA, CDR2 YSLEER. The CDR3 has 13 residues. V was clipped by 0 bases and J by 8 bases, with 8 bases between them.

The sample holds many counts of this clonotype. The V and J genes are TRBV12-3 or TRBV12-4 and TRBJ2-5, with D possibly being TRBD1 (8 bases). The CDR3 loop spans 13 amino acids. V lost 5 bases and J 5 bases, leaving 12 bases between the germline ends. The CDR3 nucleotides read TGTGCCAGCAGTATACAGGGGGGGGAGACCCAGTACTTC. This codes for CASSIQGGETQYF.